Listed here are 24 T cell receptor beta chains from one sample, sequenced in a study of cytotoxic CD8 clonotypes in ibrutinib-treated CLL (dated by TCRdb to 2020 to 2022). The library was made by the immunoSEQ multiplex PCR assay. TCRdb mirrors the immuneACCESS table, restricted to in-frame sequences. Some clones are absent from its copies; in checked studies, under half trace to an unresolved V gene, and the reason for the others is unknown. This sample gives approximately 190,000 clones in total; roughly 77% of them show up just once. 5.5% to 6% of the sample goes to the ten largest clones. The label giving this sample's time point can be read as: more than 10 months on ibrutinib. The sequencing used PBMCs, collected after 12 months of ibrutinib treatment. These receptors were taken from a human donor with chronic lymphocytic leukemia.

The V gene is TRBV9, the J gene TRBJ2-7, with 8 bases identical to TRBD2. This CDR3 region has 15 residues. Per germline, CDR1 SGDLS and CDR2 YYNGEE. V trimming: 8 bases; J trimming: 0 bases; junction bases outside the gene matches: 10. The CDR3 loop reads CARPGERGSSYEQYF. The CDR3 nucleotides read TGTGCCAGACCAGGGGAGCGGGGGAGCTCCTACGAGCAGTACTTC.

This rearrangement joins TRBV4-3 to TRBJ2-3; D gene unclear. The CDR3 contains 15 residues. CDR1 LGHNA and CDR2 YSLEER come from the germline V gene. V was pared by 0 bases and J by 1 base, with 8 bases between. The CDR3 DNA is TGCGCCAGCAGCCAAGATGTTCTACGCACAGATACGCAGTATTTT. Its protein product is CASSQDVLRTDTQYF.

The rearrangement uses TRBV4-1 and TRBJ2-6; D is unresolved. V gave up 0 bases and J gave up 0 bases, with 9 bases separating them. Germline loops: CDR1 MGHRA, CDR2 YSYEKL. This CDR3 comprises 17 residues. The CDR3 DNA reads as TGCGCCAGCAGCCAAGATTTGGTGGTCTCTGGGGCCAACGTCCTGACTTTC. The encoded protein is CASSQDLVVSGANVLTF.

The CDR3 here is CASSLVSVGKPEAFF. The CDR3 coding sequence is TGTGCCAGCAGTTTAGTCTCGGTGGGAAAACCTGAAGCTTTCTTT. The chain carries TRBV27 and TRBJ1-1, with D unresolved. Germline loops: CDR1 MNHEY, CDR2 SMNVEV (reference sequence). The V end lost 2 bases, the J end lost 6 bases, and 16 bases lay between the germline ends. The CDR3 covers 15 residues.

The V call is TRBV18, the J call TRBJ2-3; D is undetermined. The germline CDR1 and CDR2 sequences are KGHSH and LQKENI. The CDR3 totals 16 residues. Trimming stripped 6 bases from V and 0 bases from J, with 16 bases between. CDR3 sequence: CASSKDGPYSTDTQYF. For the CDR3, the DNA is TGTGCCAGCTCTAAGGACGGTCCCTACAGCACAGATACGCAGTATTTT.

This clone came up once. The genes are TRBV29-1 and TRBJ2-1; 8 bases agree with TRBD2. Germline V lookup: CDR1 SQVTM, CDR2 ANQGSEA. Trimming took 6 bases from V and 9 from J; bases not matched to a gene: 1. The CDR3 contains 10 residues. CDR3 sequence reads: CSVGTSEQFF. The CDR3 DNA follows: TGCAGCGTGGGGACTAGTGAGCAGTTCTTC.

The chain carries TRBV2 and TRBJ1-2; the match to TRBD1 covers 9 bases. Germline V gene lookup returns CDR1 SNHLY and CDR2 FYNNEI. V was pared by 7 bases and J by 7 bases, with 7 bases of the junction left unmatched. The CDR3 has 13 residues. The CDR3 protein is CASMLQGAGGYTF. CDR3 coding DNA: TGTGCCAGCATGTTACAGGGGGCCGGTGGCTACACCTTC. Drawing the rest from reference TRBV2 and TRBJ1-2, the complete variable domain is EPEVTQTPSHQVTQMGQEVILRCVPISNHLYFYWYRQILGQKVEFLVSFYNNEISEKSEIFDDQFSVERPDGSNFTLKIRSTKLEDSAMYFCASMLQGAGGYTFGSGTRLTVV.

This sequence joins TRBV7-2 and TRBJ1-2; D is undetermined. Germline CDR1 reads SGHTA; CDR2 reads FQGNSA. The CDR3 totals 13 residues. Trimming removed 6 bases from V and 3 bases from J, with 11 bases in between. The CDR3 DNA reads TGTGCCAGCAGACTCGCTTTGGACTATGGCTACACCTTC. This gives the protein CASRLALDYGYTF.

This sequence joins TRBV19 and TRBJ1-1; D is possibly TRBD1 (6 bases). The CDR3 spans 15 residues. The germline V gene has CDR1 LNHDA and CDR2 SQIVND (reference sequence). The germline V and J ends were trimmed by 5 bases and 0 bases, with 13 bases remaining between them. The chain's CDR3 is CASSPQGQLNTEAFF. The CDR3 DNA is TGTGCCAGTAGTCCGCAGGGACAATTGAACACTGAAGCTTTCTTT.

For this clone: The germline gene is not matched at one end of the junction; a read error may be the cause. The chain couples TRBV6-5 to TRBJ1-1; D remains ambiguous. There are 11 residues in the CDR3. Germline V gives CDR1 MNHEY, CDR2 SVGAGI. The CDR3 sequence is CASSEGTGAFF. CDR3 bases: TGTGCCAGCAGTGAAGGAACTGGAGCTTTCTTT.

The chain joins TRBV28 to TRBJ2-5, with 7 bases identical to TRBD2. V shed 3 bases, J shed 5 bases, and the junction held 9 bases outside the gene matches. Germline assignment: CDR1 MDHEN and CDR2 SYDVKM. The CDR3 sequence is 15 residues long. Here the CDR3 reads CASSFREALGETQYF. The CDR3 region has the DNA TGTGCCAGCAGTTTTCGGGAGGCCCTAGGCGAGACCCAGTACTTC.

V and J are TRBV15 and TRBJ2-7; D call uncertain. V dropped 0 bases and J dropped 6 bases, with 12 bases sitting between them. CDR1 and CDR2 from the germline V gene are LNHNV and YYDKDF (reference sequence). The CDR3 covers 14 residues. CDR3 loop: CATSRDAVQSEQYF. CDR3 nucleotide sequence: TGTGCCACCAGCAGAGACGCCGTTCAGTCCGAGCAGTACTTC.

This clone showed up just a few times. The chain couples TRBV6-5 to TRBJ1-1; TRBD1 might be the D (5 bases). With 6 bases removed from V and 4 bases from J, the gap between germline ends came to 15 bases. The germline CDR1 and CDR2 sequences are MNHEY and SVGAGI. The CDR3 totals 14 residues. CDR3 bases: TGTGCCAGCAGCCGTCTGGACATCGGCACTGAAGCTTTCTTT. Its translation is CASSRLDIGTEAFF.

The chain joins TRBV11-2 to TRBJ2-7; tentative D call: TRBD2 (6 bases). The germline V gene has CDR1 SGHAT and CDR2 FQNNGV. The CDR3 is 16 residues long. V lost 6 bases and J lost 0, with 18 bases in between. In DNA, the CDR3 is TGTGCCAGCAGGTCTTCCGACGGCGGGGCCTCCTACGAGCAGTACTTC. Encoded protein: CASRSSDGGASYEQYF.

This sequence joins TRBV4-1 and TRBJ2-7, with 8 bases that match TRBD1. The CDR3 spans 15 residues. Unmatched junction bases numbered 8, after V lost 3 bases and J lost 4 bases. Germline V lookup: CDR1 MGHRA, CDR2 YSYEKL. CDR3 sequence reads: CASSHQDRGDYEQYF. The DNA of the CDR3 is TGCGCCAGCAGCCACCAAGACAGGGGCGATTACGAGCAGTACTTC.

In nucleotides, the CDR3 is TGTGCCAGCAGGGACAGGGGATTCGTAGTGAGGTACTTC. Translation: CASRDRGFVVRYF. The J gene is TRBJ2-4, the V gene TRBV28; 9 bases align to TRBD1. CDR3 length equals 13 residues. Germline V gene data show CDR1 as MDHEN and CDR2 as SYDVKM. J gave up 15 bases and V 6 bases, and 12 bases lay outside the gene matches.

V and J are TRBV6-5 and TRBJ1-4, with D possibly TRBD1 on 5 matching bases. Trimming removed 10 bases at V and 8 bases at J, with 20 bases between. The CDR3 has 14 amino acids. Germline CDR1 MNHEY, CDR2 SVGAGI. The CDR3 coding sequence is TGTGCCACAAAACAGGCCGAAGATCGGGAAAAACTGTTTTTT. Its protein product is CATKQAEDREKLFF.

The rearrangement uses TRBV6-1 and TRBJ2-1; no firm D call. Germline V gene lookup returns CDR1 MNHNS and CDR2 SASEGT. Between the trimmed V and J ends, which lost 3 bases and 4 bases, there was a span of 13 bases. The CDR3 spans 15 residues. The CDR3 is CASSEGFQRYNEQFF. The CDR3 DNA reads as TGTGCCAGCAGTGAGGGTTTTCAGAGATACAATGAGCAGTTCTTC.

The chain joins TRBV9 to TRBJ1-1, with D tentatively TRBD1 (5 bases). The V end lost 3 bases, the J end lost 2 bases, and 20 bases lay between the germline ends. This CDR3 region has 17 residues. Germline V lookup: CDR1 SGDLS, CDR2 YYNGEE. CDR3 DNA: TGTGCCAGCAGCGCCGGCCGGGGAGGGACGGTAAACACTGAAGCTTTCTTT. Protein sequence: CASSAGRGGTVNTEAFF.

The rearrangement links TRBV10-3 to TRBJ1-1; TRBD1 matches 8 bases. The CDR3 length is 13 residues. The ends lost 8 bases at V and 1 base at J; junction bases unmatched: 3. Germline V gene lookup returns CDR1 ENHRY and CDR2 SYGVKD. The CDR3: CAILGTGNTEAFF. CDR3 DNA sequence: TGTGCCATCCTTGGGACAGGGAACACTGAAGCTTTCTTT.

This clone came up once. The chain couples TRBV10-3 to TRBJ1-1, with 8 bases fitting TRBD1. The trim removed 0 bases at V and 8 bases at J, leaving 2 bases unmatched. Per the germline V gene, CDR1 is ENHRY and CDR2 is SYGVKD. CDR3 length: 13 amino acids. The CDR3 is CAISESGQGEAFF. CDR3 nucleotide sequence: TGTGCCATCAGTGAGTCCGGACAGGGAGAAGCTTTCTTT.

This clone was seen a handful of times. CDR3 DNA: TGTGCCACCACTCGGGGGGCCAATGAAAAACTGTTTTTT. As protein: CATTRGANEKLFF. The chain carries TRBV11-2 and TRBJ1-4, with a weak D call TRBD1 (6 bases). Trimming removed 10 bases from V and 5 bases from J, with 14 bases in between. CDR3 length: 13 amino acids. Germline V CDR1 and CDR2: SGHAT, FQNNGV. The variable domain in full, completed from reference TRBV11-2 and TRBJ1-4, reads EAGVAQSPRYKIIEKRQSVAFWCNPISGHATLYWYQQILGQGPKLLIQFQNNGVVDDSQLPKDRFSAERLKGVDSTLKIQPAKLEDSAVYLCATTRGANEKLFFGSGTQLSVL.

In its sample, this clone was seen once. The J gene is TRBJ2-7, the V gene TRBV5-4; D not certain. The CDR3 totals 11 residues. V lost 1 base and J 6 bases, leaving 5 bases between the germline ends. Germline V gene data show CDR1 as SGHNT and CDR2 as YYREEE (reference sequence). CDR3 nucleotide sequence: TGTGCCAGCAGCTTGTTCTCCGAGCAGTACTTC. Translated: CASSLFSEQYF. Filled out from reference TRBV5-4 and TRBJ2-7, the complete variable domain reads ETGVTQSPTHLIKTRGQQVTLRCSSQSGHNTVSWYQQALGQGPQFIFQYYREEENGRGNFPPRFSGLQFPNYSSELNVNALELDDSALYLCASSLFSEQYFGPGTRLTVT.

The chain links TRBV11-2 to TRBJ1-2, with a tentative D call TRBD1 (5 bases). The ends were cut back, 3 bases at V and 4 bases at J, with 18 bases in the middle. The CDR3 is 16 residues long. From germline, CDR1 is SGHAT and CDR2 FQNNGV. The CDR3 sequence: CASSLDFRVNTYGYTF. As DNA, the CDR3 is TGTGCCAGCAGCTTGGACTTCAGGGTGAATACCTATGGCTACACCTTC. The full variable domain, rest sourced from reference TRBV11-2 and TRBJ1-2, is EAGVAQSPRYKIIEKRQSVAFWCNPISGHATLYWYQQILGQGPKLLIQFQNNGVVDDSQLPKDRFSAERLKGVDSTLKIQPAKLEDSAVYLCASSLDFRVNTYGYTFGSGTRLTVV.